Listed below are T cell receptor beta chains from one sample, sequenced in a study of blood T cell repertoires in COVID-19. Assay used: immunoSEQ multiplex PCR; TCRdb lists only in-frame clones, some missing. The repertoire consists of tens of thousands of clones, with 75% to 95% occurring once and the leading ten covering about 2.2%. The sample comprised peripheral blood. The origin of the receptors is a man aged 55 to 70 with acute or convalescent COVID-19. The CDR3 runs from the conserved cysteine through the conserved F or W. D genes are given only for firm matches. Size is stated for part of the rows, as once, few or many counts, or as a class when the clone is expanded.

CAWSSGTGGGYGYTF TGTGCCTGGTCCTCCGGGACAGGGGGCGGCTATGGCTACACCTTC . TRBJ1-2 TRBD1 TRBV30
CASSSKDGGDSYNEQFF TGTGCCAGCAGCTCAAAAGACGGGGGAGATTCCTACAATGAGCAGTTCTTC . TRBJ2-1 . TRBV5-4
CASSSRSPTDTQYF TGTGCCAGCAGCTCCCGGTCCCCCACAGATACGCAGTATTTT . TRBJ2-3 . TRBV5-8
CASSLAQGADTGELFF TGTGCCAGCAGCTTAGCCCAGGGGGCGGACACCGGGGAGCTGTTTTTT . TRBJ2-2 TRBD1 TRBV7-3
CASSSGQGNQPQHF TGCGCCAGCAGCTCGGGACAGGGCAATCAGCCCCAGCATTTT . TRBJ1-5 TRBD1 TRBV5-1
CASSLIQGAGINQPQHF TGTGCCAGCAGCTTAATCCAGGGGGCCGGGATAAATCAGCCCCAGCATTTT . TRBJ1-5 TRBD1 TRBV5-6
CASSYDMKGVNSPLHF TGTGCCAGCAGTTACGACATGAAAGGGGTTAATTCACCCCTCCACTTT . TRBJ1-6 . TRBV6-5
CASSQHRDRGLYNYGYTF TGTGCCAGCAGCCAGCACCGGGACAGGGGGCTTTATAACTATGGCTACACCTTC . TRBJ1-2 TRBD1 TRBV5-5
CASSLKGDRGPSNEQFF TGTGCCAGCAGCTTAAAGGGGGACAGGGGGCCGAGCAATGAGCAGTTCTTC . TRBJ2-1 TRBD1 TRBV7-3
CASSTSPRGTGGVREPYNEQFF TGTGCCAGCAGCACCAGCCCGAGAGGGACAGGGGGCGTGCGGGAACCCTACAATGAGCAGTTCTTC . TRBJ2-1 TRBD1 TRBV9
CASSMRSSGSSSTDTQYF TGTGCCAGTAGTATGCGGTCTAGCGGGAGTTCTAGCACAGATACGCAGTATTTT few TRBJ2-3 TRBD2 TRBV19
CASRTSGSYEQYF TGTGCCAGCCGGACTAGCGGGAGTTACGAGCAGTACTTC . TRBJ2-7 TRBD2 TRBV28
CASHRAGLAGHNEQYF TGTGCCAGCCACCGGGCTGGACTAGCGGGACACAACGAGCAGTACTTC . TRBJ2-7 TRBD2 TRBV27
CASSTYRDSPLHF TGTGCCAGTAGTACATACAGGGATTCACCCCTCCACTTT . TRBJ1-6 . TRBV19
CASSFLDRDYGYTF TGTGCCAGCAGCTTCCTGGACAGGGACTATGGCTACACCTTC . TRBJ1-2 TRBD1 TRBV7-8
CASSQSNRGFMNTEAFF TGTGCCAGCTCACAGTCAAACAGGGGTTTCATGAACACTGAAGCTTTCTTT medium-sized TRBJ1-1 TRBD1 TRBV18
CASSYGQPSTDTQYF TGTGCCAGCAGTTACGGGCAGCCTAGCACAGATACGCAGTATTTT . TRBJ2-3 . TRBV6-5
CAWTLGAGLSYEQYF TGTGCCTGGACCTTGGGAGCGGGGCTCTCCTACGAGCAGTACTTC . TRBJ2-7 TRBD2 TRBV30